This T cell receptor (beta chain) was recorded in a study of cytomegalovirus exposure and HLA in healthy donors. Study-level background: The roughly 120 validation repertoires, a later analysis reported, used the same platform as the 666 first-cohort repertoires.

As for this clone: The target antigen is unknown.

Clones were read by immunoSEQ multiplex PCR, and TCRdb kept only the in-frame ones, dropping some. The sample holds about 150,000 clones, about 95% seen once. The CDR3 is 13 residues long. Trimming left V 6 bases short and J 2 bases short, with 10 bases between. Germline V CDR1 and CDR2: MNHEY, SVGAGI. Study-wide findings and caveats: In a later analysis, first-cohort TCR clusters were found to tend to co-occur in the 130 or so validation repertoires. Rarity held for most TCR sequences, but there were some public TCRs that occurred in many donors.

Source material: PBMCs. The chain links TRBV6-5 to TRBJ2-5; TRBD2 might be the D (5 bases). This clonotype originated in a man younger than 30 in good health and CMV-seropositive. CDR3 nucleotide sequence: TGTGCCAGCAGGCCCGGACTGCAAGAGACCCAGTACTTC. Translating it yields CASRPGLQETQYF.